This passage covers 22 T cell receptor beta chains from one sample sequenced in a study of blood T cell repertoires in COVID-19. Data came from immunoSEQ multiplex PCR; TCRdb stores just in-frame clones and leaves some out. This table has 300,000 to 350,000 clones, roughly 90% appearing once. Sequenced sample: PBMCs or T cells enriched from blood (not recorded which). All receptors derive from a woman aged 18 to 35 with acute COVID-19.

This clone was seen only once. The chain combines TRBV2 with TRBJ2-2, with a tentative D call TRBD2 (6 bases). This CDR3 has 14 amino acids. The germline V and J ends were trimmed by 6 bases and 4 bases, with 12 bases remaining between them. Germline CDR1 reads SNHLY; CDR2 reads FYNNEI. The CDR3 protein is CASRDLRGTGELFF. The CDR3 region has the DNA TGTGCCAGCAGGGACCTGCGGGGCACCGGGGAGCTGTTTTTT.

The chain couples TRBV11-1 to TRBJ2-1, with 9 bases aligning to TRBD1. V was clipped by 1 base and J by 6 bases; unmatched bases: 4. The germline V gene encodes CDR1 SGHAT and CDR2 FQDESV (reference sequence). The CDR3 runs 15 residues. CDR3 DNA sequence: TGTGCCAGCAGCTTAGGCGGACAGGGGTTCAATGAGCAGTTCTTC. Translated, it gives CASSLGGQGFNEQFF.

This clone was seen a single time. V and J are TRBV4-1 and TRBJ1-5; 7 bases line up with TRBD1. Unmatched junction bases numbered 7, after V lost 0 bases and J lost 2 bases. The V gene's germline CDR1 is MGHRA and CDR2 YSYEKL. The CDR3 contains 17 residues. The CDR3 is CASSQEVLQGGNQPQHF. CDR3 DNA sequence: TGCGCCAGCAGCCAAGAAGTTTTGCAGGGGGGCAATCAGCCCCAGCATTTT.

Only a few counts were recorded for this clone. V and J are TRBV6-1 and TRBJ2-7, with TRBD2 matching over 7 bases. CDR1 and CDR2 (germline): MNHNS, SASEGT. CDR3 length equals 15 residues. Trimming took 4 bases from V and 1 from J; bases not matched to a gene: 7. The CDR3, as DNA: TGTGCCAGCAGTGGAGCGGGGCGAACTTCCTACGAGCAGTACTTC. It codes for CASSGAGRTSYEQYF.

This clone has at least ten counts. This chain links TRBV7-9 with TRBJ2-3, with 8 bases matching TRBD2. V lost 5 bases to trimming and J lost 3 bases; unmatched junction nucleotides: 7. This CDR3 region has 15 residues. Germline V gives CDR1 SEHNR, CDR2 FQNEAQ (reference sequence). The CDR3 region is CASSVLAGITDTQYF. CDR3 in DNA: TGTGCCAGCAGCGTTTTAGCGGGAATAACAGATACGCAGTATTTT.

The chain is built from TRBV14 and TRBJ1-2, with D tentatively TRBD1 (6 bases). The germline V and J ends were trimmed by 2 bases and 2 bases, with 9 bases remaining between them. In germline, CDR1 is SGHDN, CDR2 FVKESK. The CDR3 is made up of 14 amino acids. CDR3 loop: CASSQMTGNYGYTF. In nucleotides, the CDR3 is TGTGCCAGCAGCCAAATGACAGGAAACTATGGCTACACCTTC.

The gene calls are TRBV7-2 and TRBJ1-2; 7 positions agree with TRBD1. The J segment lost 6 bases and the V segment lost 0 bases, leaving 7 bases of the junction unmatched. Germline V gene data show CDR1 as SGHTA and CDR2 as FQGNSA. This CDR3 region has 15 residues. In nucleotides, the CDR3 is TGTGCCAGCAGCTTAGCGCTATCTGGGACAGATGGCTACACCTTC. Amino acids: CASSLALSGTDGYTF.

This rearrangement joins TRBV20-1 to TRBJ1-1; 9 positions agree with TRBD1. This CDR3 comprises 13 residues. Trimming cost V 5 bases and J 8 bases; bases outside gene matches: 9. Germline assignment: CDR1 DFQATT and CDR2 SNEGSKA (reference sequence). The chain's CDR3 is CSAGGQGYREAFF. The CDR3 DNA reads TGCAGTGCTGGTGGACAGGGGTACCGGGAAGCTTTCTTT.

The chain links TRBV24-1 to TRBJ2-7, with 8 bases identical to TRBD2. From germline, CDR1 is KGHDR and CDR2 SFDVKD. J was trimmed by 2 bases and V by 6 bases; bases with no gene match: 11. The CDR3 is 16 amino acids. CDR3 in amino acids: CATSRGGGRYAYEQYF. CDR3 nucleotide sequence: TGTGCCACCAGTCGGGGGGGCGGCCGTTACGCCTACGAGCAGTACTTC.

The rearrangement joins TRBV12-3 or TRBV12-4 to TRBJ1-1, with D maybe TRBD1 (6 bases). The CDR3 is 12 amino acids. V was cut by 7 bases and J by 7 bases, with 13 bases left in between. The DNA of the CDR3 is TGTGCCAGCACCCAGGGGAGACGTGAAGCTTTCTTT. It encodes CASTQGRREAFF.

V is TRBV27 and J is TRBJ2-5, with TRBD2 matching 8 bases. Germline CDR1 is MNHEY and CDR2 is SMNVEV (reference sequence). The CDR3 has 13 amino acids. J was trimmed by 7 bases and V by 5 bases; bases with no gene match: 6. CDR3 in DNA: TGTGCCAGCAGTCTAGCGGGTCCCTGGACCCAGTACTTC. Its translation: CASSLAGPWTQYF.

The chain has TRBV6-5 and TRBJ2-7; possibly TRBD1 for D (5 bases). Germline V CDR1 and CDR2: MNHEY, SVGAGI. CDR3 length equals 13 residues. With 3 bases removed from V and 5 bases from J, the gap between germline ends came to 11 bases. The CDR3 spells CASSYQGWDEQYF. CDR3 coding DNA: TGTGCCAGCAGTTATCAGGGTTGGGACGAGCAGTACTTC.

V usage is TRBV28 and J usage is TRBJ2-7; 8 nucleotides align to TRBD2. V lost 4 bases to trimming and J lost 3 bases; unmatched junction nucleotides: 5. CDR3 length: 14 amino acids. CDR1 and CDR2 from the germline V gene are MDHEN and SYDVKM. CDR3 bases: TGTGCCAGCAGTTCGGTAGCGGGAAGCTACGAGCAGTACTTC. This codes for CASSSVAGSYEQYF.

J is TRBJ2-2 and V is TRBV6-5, with D possibly TRBD1 on 5 matching bases. The CDR3 totals 14 residues. Trimming stripped 5 bases from V and 4 bases from J, with 11 bases between. Germline V lookup: CDR1 MNHEY, CDR2 SVGAGI. The CDR3 DNA reads TGTGCCAGCAGTCAGACAGTTGGCACCGGGGAGCTGTTTTTT. Translated: CASSQTVGTGELFF.

This rearrangement joins TRBV6-1 to TRBJ2-3; 9 nucleotides agree with TRBD2. The CDR3 has 15 amino acids. The ends lost 3 bases at V and 4 bases at J; junction bases unmatched: 5. In germline, CDR1 is MNHNS, CDR2 SASEGT. CDR3 DNA: TGTGCCAGCAGTGATATGGCGGGAGGGCCAGATACGCAGTATTTT. Translating gives CASSDMAGGPDTQYF.

The chain uses TRBV29-1 and TRBJ2-7, with 8 bases aligning to TRBD1. The CDR3 loop spans 14 amino acids. Germline V gene lookup returns CDR1 SQVTM and CDR2 ANQGSEA. The trim removed 6 bases at V and 1 base at J, leaving 8 bases unmatched. This CDR3 reads CSVFPGTGSYEQYF. In DNA, the CDR3 is TGCAGCGTGTTTCCCGGGACAGGATCCTACGAGCAGTACTTC.

This chain connects TRBV7-9 to TRBJ1-6, with 7 bases identical to TRBD1. Trimming cost V 2 bases and J 8 bases; bases outside gene matches: 6. Germline V gives CDR1 SEHNR, CDR2 FQNEAQ (reference sequence). There are 15 residues in the CDR3. The CDR3 loop reads CASSLIDDRDSPLHF. For the CDR3, the DNA is TGTGCCAGCAGCTTAATTGACGACAGGGATTCACCCCTCCACTTT.

The chain carries TRBV28 and TRBJ2-1; TRBD2 matches 8 bases. V shed 6 bases and J 2 bases; nucleotides not matched to a gene: 6. CDR1 and CDR2 from the germline V gene are MDHEN and SYDVKM. This CDR3 has 15 amino acids. The DNA of the CDR3 is TGTGCCAGCAGCGCCGGACTAGCAGCCTACAATGAGCAGTTCTTC. Translated: CASSAGLAAYNEQFF.

The DNA for the CDR3 is TGTGCCAGCACCGGACGGTGGGCGGGAGCGAGGGAGACCCAGTACTTC. It is translated as CASTGRWAGARETQYF. The chain recombines TRBV7-2 with TRBJ2-5, with 7 bases that match TRBD2. The length of the CDR3 is 16 residues. Looked up from germline, CDR1 is SGHTA and CDR2 is FQGNSA. V trimming: 7 bases; J trimming: 5 bases; junction bases outside the gene matches: 16. Together with reference TRBV7-2 and TRBJ2-5, the CDR3 gives the full variable domain: GAGVSQSPSNKVTEKGKDVELRCDPISGHTALYWYRQSLGQGLEFLIYFQGNSAPDKSGLPSDRFSAERTGGSVSTLTIQRTQQEDSAVYLCASTGRWAGARETQYFGPGTRLLVL.

This clone has a handful of counts. The chain is built from TRBV18 and TRBJ2-3; possible D gene TRBD2, 6 bases. This CDR3 spans 15 amino acids. The V end was cut by 3 bases, the J end by 0 bases, with 10 bases between. Germline V gene lookup returns CDR1 KGHSH and CDR2 LQKENI. The CDR3 here is CASSPDYLSTDTQYF. DNA of the CDR3: TGTGCCAGCTCACCGGACTACCTTAGCACAGATACGCAGTATTTT.

The chain uses TRBV5-1 and TRBJ2-1; D is unclear. The germline V gene has CDR1 SGHRS and CDR2 YFSETQ. Trimming took off 0 bases at V and 6 bases at J, with 10 bases between the two ends. The CDR3 consists of 14 residues. In DNA form, the CDR3 reads TGCGCCAGCAGCTTGGGACAAGATATCAATGAGCAGTTCTTC. It codes for CASSLGQDINEQFF.

The chain couples TRBV6-5 to TRBJ2-1; 7 bases are shared with TRBD1. With V trimmed by 0 bases and J by 8 bases, 4 bases remained unmatched. The CDR3 has 14 amino acids. The germline gives CDR1 MNHEY, CDR2 SVGAGI. The CDR3 reads CASSYSTGLDEQFF. The CDR3 coding sequence is TGTGCCAGCAGTTACTCGACAGGGCTGGATGAGCAGTTCTTC.